This entry concerns a single T cell receptor (beta chain). What it binds is unknown. TCRdb called the 5' RACE reads again in MiXCR, with one record for every CDR3 protein. The sample has about 460,000 distinct CDR3 sequences, 12% to 15% seen once. The data stem from a study of identical twins. Study results and limitations: Conclusions relied on cross-sectional statistical analysis, not following the same donors.

Healthy Caucasians provided all donations. The V end lost 8 bases, the J end lost 1 base, and 18 bases lay between the germline ends. Germline-derived CDR1 and CDR2 are SGHVS and FQNEAQ. This CDR3 spans 15 amino acids. These same records also appear under a second study, on yellow fever vaccine responses in identical twins. In that study: Vaccine-induced T cell responses in twins were reportedly observed to appear partly convergent, partly personalized.

The rearrangement uses TRBV7-8 and TRBJ2-7; D is possibly TRBD1 or TRBD2 (5 bases each). The source is a woman between 18 and 29 years old in good health. Sequencing was done on a sample of CD4+ T cells sorted from blood. The CDR3 DNA reads as TGTGCCAGCGGCCCCGGGACCGACTTTTCCTACGAGCAGTACTTC. This encodes CASGPGTDFSYEQYF.